Included here is one T cell receptor beta chain sequence, with context. The antigen remains undetermined. The CDR3 length is 12 residues. Germline CDR1 DFQATT, CDR2 SNEGSKA (reference sequence). V lost 6 bases to trimming and J lost 2 bases; unmatched junction nucleotides: 0. The Oncomine TCR Beta short-read assay generated sequence data from the DNA of cultured CD4+ T cells. TCRdb re-derived calls from the PCR reads in MiXCR, one entry per CDR3 protein. This table has under 20,000 distinct CDR3 sequences, roughly 52% appearing once. The treatment is: roughly 10-day PBMC culture with coronavirus spike peptide pools or control peptides (ViraFEST assay). The sample comes from a study of vaccination and CD4 T cells after COVID-19.

This sequence joins TRBV20-1 and TRBJ2-7; the match to TRBD2 covers 11 bases. The source was CD4+ T cells from blood, cultured in vitro, collected before SARS-CoV-2 vaccination. The clonotype originates from a human donor who had recovered from COVID-19. CDR3 bases: TGCAGTGCGGGACTAGCGGCCTACGAGCAGTACTTC. It translates to CSAGLAAYEQYF.